The sequence of this T cell receptor (beta chain) was determined in a study of cytomegalovirus exposure and HLA in healthy donors. At the level of the study: Per a later analysis, the approximately 690 first-cohort and 110 or so validation repertoires shared one platform. General observations from the study: TCR sequences were mostly rare, though some public TCRs occurred in many donors. Cytomegalovirus association was listed for 164 TCR beta chains.

The CDR3 length is 17 residues. V trimming: 6 bases; J trimming: 0 bases; junction bases outside the gene matches: 11. Per the germline V gene, CDR1 is KGHSH and CDR2 is LQKENI. For this clone: Its antigen is unknown.

The donors were in the roughly 130-subject validation cohort; that cohort was separate from the 666-subject first cohort. TCRdb's copy holds only in-frame clones and misses some; the assay was immunoSEQ multiplex PCR. The sample lists about 160,000 clones; around nine tenths were seen once. This sequence was found in a man aged 18 to 35 in good health and CMV-seronegative. The specimen was PBMCs. The chain combines TRBV18 with TRBJ1-5; 7 positions agree with TRBD1. The CDR3: CASSRGAGGLSNQPQHF. DNA for the CDR3: TGTGCCAGCTCCCGCGGCGCAGGGGGACTTAGCAATCAGCCCCAGCATTTT.